This T cell receptor beta chain was recorded in a study of OX40 agonist ivuxolimab in advanced cancers. Libraries were prepared by immunoSEQ multiplex PCR; TCRdb keeps only in-frame clonotypes and omits some of them. The table includes about 7,000 clones, approximately 80% detected once. Study observations and caveats: On average, CD8+ T cells had more expanded clones than CD4+.

Regarding this clone: Its specificity is unknown.

CDR1 is SGHTA, CDR2 FQGNSA, per germline. Losses at the gene ends were 2 bases for V and 4 bases for J; bases not matched to a gene: 9. The CDR3 runs to 17 residues. The rearrangement links TRBV7-2 to TRBJ2-1, with 9 bases matching TRBD2. The TCR was taken from an adult with an advanced solid tumor such as melanoma, head and neck, liver or kidney cancer. This specimen consisted of CD4+ or CD8+ T cells sorted from blood, obtained in a trial of the OX40 agonist ivuxolimab. CDR3: CASSLTLAGLPYNEQFF. The CDR3 coding sequence is TGTGCCAGCAGCTTAACGCTAGCGGGGCTACCTTACAATGAGCAGTTCTTC.